Listed below are T cell receptor beta chains from one sample, sequenced in a study of cytomegalovirus exposure and HLA in healthy donors. The method was immunoSEQ multiplex PCR; TCRdb's version includes in-frame clones alone and lacks a portion of them. This repertoire shows about 140,000 clones, around 65% found once; its top ten account for 5.5% to 7%. Sequencing was performed on PBMCs. These receptors all come from a woman aged 60-70 years in good health and CMV-seronegative. Each CDR3 is given with its conserved first and last residue. A D gene is named only where the DNA matches it firmly. Expanded clones get a size class; other rows say once, few or many, or leave the size out.

j_gene,d_gene,abundance,v_gene,CDR3aa,CDR3nt
TRBJ2-1,TRBD1,-,TRBV5-4,CASSRGATGGEGEQFF,TGTGCCAGCAGCAGGGGGGCCACAGGGGGCGAGGGTGAGCAGTTCTTC
TRBJ2-6,-,-,TRBV4-3,CASSQALFGANVLTF,TGCGCCAGCAGCCAAGCATTGTTTGGGGCCAACGTCCTGACTTTC
TRBJ2-7,TRBD1,few,TRBV7-2,CASSFYRGEQYF,TGTGCCAGCAGCTTCTACAGGGGCGAGCAGTACTTC
TRBJ2-3,TRBD2,few,TRBV27,CASSSQRGTSGRRGTDTQYF,TGTGCCAGCAGCTCTCAGAGGGGGACTAGCGGGAGAAGGGGCACAGATACGCAGTATTTT
TRBJ1-4,-,-,TRBV5-1,CASSAGTPNEKLFF,TGCGCCAGCAGCGCTGGGACACCCAATGAAAAACTGTTTTTT
TRBJ2-2,-,-,TRBV7-2,CASSLGGTGELFF,TGTGCCAGCAGCTTAGGCGGCACCGGGGAGCTGTTTTTT
TRBJ1-1,-,few,TRBV5-1,CASSLDGLMNTEAFF,TGCGCCAGCAGCTTGGATGGACTCATGAACACTGAAGCTTTCTTT
TRBJ2-3,-,-,TRBV5-4,CASSLGPRGPDTQYF,TGTGCCAGCAGCTTGGGTCCCCGAGGGCCAGATACGCAGTATTTT
TRBJ2-7,-,-,TRBV7-9,CSSSLSGEQYF,TGTTCCAGCAGCTTGTCAGGCGAGCAGTACTTC
TRBJ2-5,TRBD2,-,TRBV5-5,CASSRGGGQETQYF,TGTGCCAGCAGCCGCGGGGGGGGCCAAGAGACCCAGTACTTC
TRBJ1-5,TRBD1,-,TRBV19,CASSTGVREPQHF,TGTGCCAGTAGCACAGGGGTTCGGGAGCCCCAGCATTTT
TRBJ2-3,-,few,TRBV5-1,CASSLASVSDTQYF,TGCGCCAGCAGCTTGGCTAGCGTGTCAGATACGCAGTATTTT
TRBJ2-7,TRBD1,-,TRBV29-1,CSVEGYRGTYEQYF,TGCAGCGTTGAAGGGTACAGGGGGACCTACGAGCAGTACTTC
TRBJ2-2,-,-,TRBV11-2,CASSHGTLNTGELFF,TGTGCCAGCAGCCACGGGACTTTGAACACCGGGGAGCTGTTTTTT
TRBJ1-1,-,-,TRBV19,CASSIAGRDEAFF,TGTGCCAGTAGTATTGCAGGGAGGGATGAAGCTTTCTTT
TRBJ2-5,TRBD1,-,TRBV4-3,CASSQADRNQETQYF,TGCGCCAGCAGCCAAGCGGACAGGAACCAAGAGACCCAGTACTTC
TRBJ2-2,TRBD2,-,TRBV7-3,CASSPQMGLAGAVGELFF,TGTGCCAGCAGCCCCCAAATGGGACTAGCGGGAGCTGTCGGGGAGCTGTTTTTT
TRBJ2-7,-,-,TRBV29-1,CSVEGSQTYEQYF,TGCAGCGTTGAAGGGTCCCAGACCTACGAGCAGTACTTC
TRBJ1-1,-,-,TRBV2,CASSRGWRGTEAFF,TGTGCCAGCAGTCGTGGGTGGCGGGGCACTGAAGCTTTCTTT
TRBJ2-1,-,-,TRBV5-1,CASSLAGRPSSYNEQFF,TGCGCCAGCAGCTTGGCCGGCAGGCCGAGCTCCTACAATGAGCAGTTCTTC
TRBJ1-1,TRBD1,-,TRBV6-1,CASSPKGQGWSEAFF,TGTGCCAGCAGTCCCAAGGGACAGGGTTGGTCTGAAGCTTTCTTT
TRBJ2-2,-,few,TRBV21-1,CASSEKFGTGAQLIPANTGELFF,-
TRBJ2-7,TRBD1,-,TRBV11-2,CASSLAGGKYEQYF,TGTGCCAGCAGCTTAGCAGGGGGCAAATACGAGCAGTACTTC
TRBJ2-1,TRBD2,-,TRBV5-6,CASIQGLAGVYNEQFF,TGTGCCAGCATCCAGGGCCTAGCGGGAGTCTACAATGAGCAGTTCTTC
TRBJ2-1,-,-,TRBV21-1,CASSKPGQGPYNEQFF,TGTGCCAGCAGCAAGCCGGGACAGGGTCCATACAATGAGCAGTTCTTC
TRBJ2-3,-,-,TRBV4-2,CASSQEWRGPTDTQYF,TGTGCCAGCAGCCAAGAATGGCGGGGCCCCACAGATACGCAGTATTTT
TRBJ2-5,TRBD1,-,TRBV6-1,CASRTGAQETQYF,TGTGCCAGCAGGACAGGGGCTCAAGAGACCCAGTACTTC
TRBJ1-5,-,-,TRBV5-4,CASSLDSNQPQHF,TGTGCCAGCAGCTTGGATTCAAATCAGCCCCAGCATTTT
TRBJ2-5,-,few,TRBV7-9,CASSSGRQGGSGVRYF,TGTGCCAGCAGCTCGGGGCGGCAGGGCGGATCAGGGGTACGGTACTTC
TRBJ2-3,TRBD2,-,TRBV4-3,CASSQDLPSGRAVTDTQYF,TGCGCCAGCAGCCAAGATCTACCTAGCGGGAGAGCTGTCACAGATACGCAGTATTTT
TRBJ2-2,TRBD2,-,TRBV9,CASSVSGGNVGELFF,TGTGCCAGCAGCGTTAGCGGGGGAAACGTCGGGGAGCTGTTTTTT
TRBJ2-5,-,-,TRBV7-5,CVRSHWRVSVETQYF,TGTGTCAGAAGCCACTGGAGGGTTTCGGTAGAGACCCAGTACTTC
TRBJ2-7,TRBD2,-,TRBV4-2,CASSQDHAHGLAGDYEQYF,TGTGCCAGCAGCCAAGATCATGCCCATGGACTAGCGGGAGACTACGAGCAGTACTTC
TRBJ1-5,-,-,TRBV2,CASSEWRQGNQPQHF,TGTGCCAGCAGTGAGTGGCGGCAGGGGAATCAGCCCCAGCATTTT
TRBJ1-5,-,-,TRBV6-5,CASRSTVGSNQPQHF,TGTGCCAGCAGGTCGACAGTAGGCAGCAATCAGCCCCAGCATTTT
TRBJ2-5,-,few,TRBV7-7,CASSLNGGSQTQYF,TGTGCCAGCAGCTTAAACGGGGGATCTCAGACCCAGTACTTC
TRBJ2-7,TRBD1,-,TRBV2,CASSLGQGPYEQYF,TGTGCCAGCAGTTTGGGACAGGGGCCCTACGAGCAGTACTTC
TRBJ1-6,-,-,TRBV14,CASSQVMTENSPLHF,TGTGCCAGCAGCCAAGTCATGACAGAAAATTCACCCCTCCACTTT
TRBJ2-7,-,-,TRBV11-3,CASGDSDSYEQYF,TGTGCCAGCGGCGACAGTGATTCCTACGAGCAGTACTTC
TRBJ2-7,TRBD1,-,TRBV7-2,CASSPGGQGSYEQYF,TGTGCCAGCAGCCCAGGCGGACAGGGTTCCTACGAGCAGTACTTC
TRBJ2-7,-,-,TRBV6-5,CASSLTGYEQYF,TGTGCCAGCAGCCTGACAGGCTACGAGCAGTACTTC
TRBJ1-1,-,-,TRBV15,CATSLEAVMNTEAFF,TGTGCCACCAGCCTGGAGGCGGTTATGAACACTGAAGCTTTCTTT
TRBJ1-5,TRBD1,-,TRBV6-1,CASSPGQANQPQHF,TGTGCCAGCAGTCCGGGACAGGCCAATCAGCCCCAGCATTTT
TRBJ1-5,TRBD1,-,TRBV4-1,CASSYLDREGQPQHF,TGCGCCAGCAGCTACCTGGACAGGGAAGGTCAGCCCCAGCATTTT
TRBJ2-7,-,-,TRBV5-4,CASSLAGGSEQYF,TGTGCCAGCAGCTTGGCCGGAGGATCCGAGCAGTACTTC
TRBJ1-5,TRBD1,few,TRBV19,CASSMETGTGNQPQHF,TGTGCCAGTAGTATGGAGACAGGGACCGGCAATCAGCCCCAGCATTTT